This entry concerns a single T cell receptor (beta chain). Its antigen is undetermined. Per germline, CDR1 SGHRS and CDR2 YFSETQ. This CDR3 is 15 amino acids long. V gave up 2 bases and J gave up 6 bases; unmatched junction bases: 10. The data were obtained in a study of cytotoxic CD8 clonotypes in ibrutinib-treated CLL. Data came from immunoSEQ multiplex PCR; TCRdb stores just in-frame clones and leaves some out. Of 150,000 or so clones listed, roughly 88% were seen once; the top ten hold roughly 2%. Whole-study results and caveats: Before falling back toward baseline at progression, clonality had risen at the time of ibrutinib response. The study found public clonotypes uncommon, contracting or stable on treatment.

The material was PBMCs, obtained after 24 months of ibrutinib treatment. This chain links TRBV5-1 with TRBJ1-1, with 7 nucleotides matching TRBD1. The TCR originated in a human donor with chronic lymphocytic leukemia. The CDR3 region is CASSLKGAVVSEAFF. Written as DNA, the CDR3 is TGCGCCAGCAGCTTAAAGGGGGCTGTGGTATCTGAAGCTTTCTTT.